A single TCR beta chain is shown here with its context. The data stem from a study of blood T cell repertoires in COVID-19. Study as a whole: COVID-19 samples from acute and convalescent phases originated in the United States, Italy and Spain.

Self-reported history from a screening survey and questionnaire set each donor's cohort. Participants in the exposed group had met a COVID-19 case in the 2 weeks before joining the study. Trimming at V came to 9 bases and at J to 8 bases, leaving 12 bases not matched to a gene. CDR1 is SEHNR, CDR2 FQNEAQ, per germline (reference sequence). The CDR3 is made up of 14 amino acids. In the original workflow: Using reference gene primer amplification, nucleated cell counts were estimated. Data came from immunoSEQ multiplex PCR; TCRdb stores just in-frame clones and leaves some out. That table gives V, J and clone size, and the DNA gave D and trimming. The sample lists 300,000 to 350,000 clones; more than 70% were seen once.

Material for sequencing was PBMCs or T cells enriched from blood (not recorded which). V and J are TRBV7-9 and TRBJ2-1, with 8 bases lining up with TRBD1. The clonotype comes from a woman in her twenties or thirties who had been exposed to COVID-19. The CDR3 region has the DNA TGTGCCAGTCTGAGACAGGGGATAATCGATGAGCAGTTCTTC. Amino acid sequence: CASLRQGIIDEQFF.